This T cell receptor beta chain appears in the sequencing data of a study of shared clonotypes between healthy human individuals. Germline values: CDR1 SGHVS, CDR2 FNYEAQ. The CDR3 spans 14 residues. The ends were cut back, 1 base at V and 3 bases at J, with 9 bases in the middle. Repertoires were generated with immunoSEQ multiplex PCR, while TCRdb's copy carries only in-frame clones and drops some. The profile shows 2.3 million or so clones, over 90% of them singletons. Sample: naive CD4+ T cells from PBMCs. As for subset: CD45RA+ positively selected. The rearrangement joins TRBV7-6 to TRBJ1-2, with D unresolved. The receptor was isolated from a man in his late teens or twenties in good health. Some clones in this sample may be carry-over from other donors' samples. DNA for the CDR3: TGTGCCAGCAGCTTAGGTCCCGCGGACTATGGCTACACCTTC. It specifies CASSLGPADYGYTF.